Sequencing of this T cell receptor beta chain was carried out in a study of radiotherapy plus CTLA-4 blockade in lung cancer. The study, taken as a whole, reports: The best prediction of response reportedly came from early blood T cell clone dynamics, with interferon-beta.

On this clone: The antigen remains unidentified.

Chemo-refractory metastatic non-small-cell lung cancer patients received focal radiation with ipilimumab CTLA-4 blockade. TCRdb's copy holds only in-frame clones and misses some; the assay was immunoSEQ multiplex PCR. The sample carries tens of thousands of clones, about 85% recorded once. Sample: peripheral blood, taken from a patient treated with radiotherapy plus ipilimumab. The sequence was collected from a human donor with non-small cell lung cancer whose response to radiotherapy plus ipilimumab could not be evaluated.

This CDR3 reads CASSQVGKGGRANEQFF. The CDR3 bases are TGCGCCAGCAGCCAAGTAGGGAAGGGCGGGAGGGCCAATGAGCAGTTCTTC. V is TRBV4-3 and J is TRBJ2-1, with TRBD2 identical over 9 bases. Germline V CDR1 and CDR2: LGHNA, YSLEER. V dropped 1 base and J dropped 6; count of bases not matched to a gene: 10. This CDR3 is built from 17 residues.